Listed below are T cell receptor beta chains from one sample, sequenced in a study of blood T cells in healthy people across ages. Each CDR3 protein gets one entry after TCRdb re-called the 5' RACE reads with MiXCR. In the table there are some 1.6 million distinct CDR3 sequences, around 36% of which are singletons. The source material was blood. Receptor source: a woman under 40 in good health. Each CDR3 is given with its conserved first and last residue. A D gene is named only where the DNA matches it firmly. Some rows mark clone size as missing; the rest say once, few, many or name a class of expanded clone.

TRBJ2-3 TRBV4-1 TRBD2 few TGCGCCAGCAGCCTCCGACCGGGACTAGCGGGATCGTCGGATACGCAGTATTTT CASSLRPGLAGSSDTQYF
TRBJ2-3 TRBV2 TRBD1 NA TGTGCCAGAGGGGACAGGGTGCGCACAGATACGCAGTATTTT CARGDRVRTDTQYF
TRBJ2-7 TRBV4-2 TRBD2 few TGTGCCAGCAGCCTCTTGGGGGGGGAGAGGGCCTACGAGCAGTACTTC CASSLLGGERAYEQYF
TRBJ2-1 TRBV5-6 NA NA TGTGCCAGCAGCTTGGTTGGGGCCCAAGGGGAGCAGTTCTTC CASSLVGAQGEQFF
TRBJ1-2 TRBV5-5 NA NA TGTGCCAGCAGCTTGGAAGTGGGGGAGGCAAATGGCTACACCTTC CASSLEVGEANGYTF
TRBJ2-7 TRBV7-2 TRBD1 NA TGTGCCAGCAGCTTCCAGGGGGTCCCCGTTGAGCAGTACTTC CASSFQGVPVEQYF
TRBJ2-7 TRBV5-1 NA NA TGCGCCAGCAGCTTGTCTAGTAGCTCGGGCGTAATCCTATACGAGCAGTACTTC CASSLSSSSGVILYEQYF
TRBJ1-1 TRBV5-1 NA NA TGCGCCAGCAGCGCCGGGACAACGAACACTGAAGCTTTCTTT CASSAGTTNTEAFF
TRBJ1-1 TRBV28 NA few TGTGCCAGCAGTTTATGGGGACAAGCTTTCTTT CASSLWGQAFF
TRBJ1-2 TRBV20-1 TRBD1 few TGCAGTGCTGTAGACAGGGGGCTTAATGGCTACACCTTC CSAVDRGLNGYTF
TRBJ2-1 TRBV4-2 NA few TGTGCCAGCAGCAAACTAACTACCGGGAGCTACAATGAGCAGTTCTTC CASSKLTTGSYNEQFF
TRBJ1-1 TRBV18 NA NA TGTGCCACCACGGCGGGGGGGATGAACACTGAAGCTTTCTTT CATTAGGMNTEAFF
TRBJ1-4 TRBV4-1 NA few TGCGCCAGCACCTGGAGGTGGGGCATTGATGAAAAACTGTTTTTT CASTWRWGIDEKLFF
TRBJ2-1 TRBV6-1 TRBD2 NA TGTGCCAGCACCGAGAGGGGACCGGCGGGAGGGGACTATGAGCAGTTCTTC CASTERGPAGGDYEQFF
TRBJ2-7 TRBV4-1 NA NA TGCGCCAGCAGCGTTCCCTCCGGCACAGGGCCCGAGCAGTACTTC CASSVPSGTGPEQYF
TRBJ2-7 TRBV6-2/TRBV6-3 TRBD2 NA TGTGCCAGCGGTTTTCGCCGCGGGGGGTTCTACGAGCAGTACTTC CASGFRRGGFYEQYF
TRBJ2-7 TRBV2 NA few TGTGCCAGCAGTGAAATTCCGGGGCCGACCTACGAGCAGTACTTC CASSEIPGPTYEQYF
TRBJ2-7 TRBV7-9 TRBD1 NA TGTGCTCTGAGGGACAGCTCCTACGAGCAGTACTTC CALRDSSYEQYF
TRBJ1-2 TRBV20-1 NA few TGCAGTGTTATTACAGGGTGGAGGGCCTATGGCTACACCTTC CSVITGWRAYGYTF
TRBJ2-5 TRBV9 TRBD2 few TGTGCCAGCAGTCCCGGAGTAGCGGGAGCACAAGAGACCCAGTACTTC CASSPGVAGAQETQYF
TRBJ2-3 TRBV27 NA NA TGTGCCAGCAGTTCCACCTCTAACGGAAGCACAGATACGCAGTATTTT CASSSTSNGSTDTQYF
TRBJ2-7 TRBV15 NA few TGTGCCACCAGTCGGGACAACACCTACGAGCAGTACTTC CATSRDNTYEQYF
TRBJ2-1 TRBV28 TRBD2 NA TGTGCCAGCCGACTAGCGGGAGCACCTGAGCAGTTCTTC CASRLAGAPEQFF
TRBJ1-1 TRBV11-2 TRBD1 NA TGTGCCTCGTGGGCAGGGGGCGTATTGAACACTGAAGCTTTCTTT CASWAGGVLNTEAFF
TRBJ2-7 TRBV12-3/TRBV12-4 TRBD1 NA TGTGCCAGCAGTTTAGCGGGTTCGGCAGTGACAGGGTCCCTAATATACGAGCAGTACTTC CASSLAGSAVTGSLIYEQYF
TRBJ2-3 TRBV12-3/TRBV12-4 NA NA TGTGCCAGCAGTAAAGGGAGCGCAGATACGCAGTATTTT CASSKGSADTQYF
TRBJ2-2 TRBV9 TRBD1 NA TGTGCCAGCAGCGTGGAACCAGGGGGTTCCGGGGAGCTGTTTTTT CASSVEPGGSGELFF
TRBJ2-1 TRBV19 TRBD1 few TGTGCCAGTAGACCGGGACAGGGACCTTACAATGAGCAGTTCTTC CASRPGQGPYNEQFF
TRBJ1-5 TRBV12-3/TRBV12-4 NA once TGTGCCTGCAGTCCCGGACAGAGTAGCAGCCCCCAGCATTTT CACSPGQSSSPQHF
TRBJ2-1 TRBV20-1 TRBD2 NA TGCAGTCCTTACCTGAATTTAGCGGGGGGGTGGGACAATGAGCAGTTCTTC CSPYLNLAGGWDNEQFF
TRBJ2-1 TRBV29-1 NA many TGCAGCGTCGATAGCGGCCTCGGACGCAATGAGCAGTTCTTC CSVDSGLGRNEQFF
TRBJ2-7 TRBV10-3 TRBD1 NA TGTGCCATCAGTCCGACAGGGCTTTCCTCCTACGAGCAGTACTTC CAISPTGLSSYEQYF
TRBJ2-5 TRBV2 NA NA TGTGCCAGCAGTGGGGCTCTGCTTCGAGAGACCCAGTACTTC CASSGALLRETQYF
TRBJ1-1 TRBV12-5 NA few TGTGCTAGTGCAGACCCGGGGGGCCCCGCTTTCTTT CASADPGGPAFF
TRBJ2-3 TRBV10-3 TRBD2 many TGTGCCATCAGTGAGCGGGAGGACACAGATACGCAGTATTTT CAISEREDTDTQYF
TRBJ2-5 TRBV3-1 NA few TGTGCCAGCAGCCACAGCGGAGAGGGGGAGACCCAGTACTTC CASSHSGEGETQYF
TRBJ1-4 TRBV29-1 NA NA TGCAGCGTTAAGGGGCCTAATGAAAAACTGTTTTTT CSVKGPNEKLFF
TRBJ2-6 TRBV4-1 NA few TGCGCCAGCAGCCCCACCCAGGGGCCAAGCTCTGGGGCCAACGTCCTGACTTTC CASSPTQGPSSGANVLTF
TRBJ1-4 TRBV10-3 TRBD1 NA TGTGCCATCAGCGGACAGGGTAGCCACGAAAACCTGTTTTTT CAISGQGSHENLFF
TRBJ2-7 TRBV25-1 TRBD2 few TGTGCCAGCAGGGAATTAGCGGGAAACGAGCAGTACTTC CASRELAGNEQYF
TRBJ2-3 TRBV5-1 TRBD1 NA TGCGCCAGCAGCTCCCGACAGACAGGGGGCACAGATACGCAGTATTTT CASSSRQTGGTDTQYF
TRBJ1-2 TRBV27 NA NA TGTGCCAGCAGTTTCGGGGATGTTGGGGAGGGTCGCTATGGCTACACCTTC CASSFGDVGEGRYGYTF
TRBJ1-1 TRBV6-5 NA NA TGTGCCAGCAGTTACTCTGCGGGGGAGCGGTACACTGAAGCTTTCTTT CASSYSAGERYTEAFF
TRBJ2-5 TRBV4-2 TRBD2 NA TGTGCCAGCAGCCAGGGAGGACTAGCCGGAGAGACCCAGTACTTC CASSQGGLAGETQYF
TRBJ1-6 TRBV12-3/TRBV12-4 NA NA TGTGCCAGCAGTCCACAGGAACCTAATTCACCCCTCCACTTT CASSPQEPNSPLHF
TRBJ2-1 TRBV7-7 NA few TGTGCCAGCAGCTTAGCCGTGACGGGGTTGGGAATCAATGAGCAGTTCTTC CASSLAVTGLGINEQFF
TRBJ1-1 TRBV12-3/TRBV12-4 NA NA TGTGCCAGCAGTGCCCTTCGGGGACCGAGCCCGAACACTGAAGCTTTCTTT CASSALRGPSPNTEAFF
TRBJ2-5 TRBV11-1 NA NA TGTGCCAACAGCTTAGAGCCAGTTGGAGTGGAGACCCAGTACTTC CANSLEPVGVETQYF
TRBJ2-5 TRBV6-2/TRBV6-3 TRBD2 NA TGTGCCAGCAGGAAAACCGGGACTAGCGGGGACCAGCAGTACTTC CASRKTGTSGDQQYF
TRBJ2-2 TRBV7-3 NA few TGTGCCAGCAGCTTACGGCCTCACACCGGGGAGCTGTTTTTT CASSLRPHTGELFF
TRBJ2-7 TRBV7-6 NA NA TGTGCCAGCGGAGAATCAGGGGCGTCGTACGAGCAGTACTTC CASGESGASYEQYF
TRBJ2-3 TRBV3-1 TRBD2 few TGTGCCAGCAGCCAAGATATGGGTAGCGGGGTGAGCACAGATACGCAGTATTTT CASSQDMGSGVSTDTQYF
TRBJ1-2 TRBV10-3 NA few TGTGCCATCAGTATGCAGGGTTATGGCTACACCTTC CAISMQGYGYTF